This entry features one TCR beta chain sequence. This CDR3 has 15 amino acids. Germline CDR1 is MNHEY and CDR2 is SVGAGI. The V end was cut by 0 bases, the J end by 4 bases, with 10 bases between. The data derive from a study of blood T cell repertoires in COVID-19. TCRdb's copy holds only in-frame clones and misses some; the assay was immunoSEQ multiplex PCR. Of around 310,000 clones listed, 75% to 90% are singletons. The sequenced material came from peripheral blood. The TCR comes from an older woman with acute or convalescent COVID-19. The chain joins TRBV6-5 to TRBJ1-5, with D perhaps TRBD1 (5 bases). In nucleotides, the CDR3 is TGTGCCAGCAGTTACTCGATCACAGGAAATCAGCCCCAGCATTTT. Protein product: CASSYSITGNQPQHF.